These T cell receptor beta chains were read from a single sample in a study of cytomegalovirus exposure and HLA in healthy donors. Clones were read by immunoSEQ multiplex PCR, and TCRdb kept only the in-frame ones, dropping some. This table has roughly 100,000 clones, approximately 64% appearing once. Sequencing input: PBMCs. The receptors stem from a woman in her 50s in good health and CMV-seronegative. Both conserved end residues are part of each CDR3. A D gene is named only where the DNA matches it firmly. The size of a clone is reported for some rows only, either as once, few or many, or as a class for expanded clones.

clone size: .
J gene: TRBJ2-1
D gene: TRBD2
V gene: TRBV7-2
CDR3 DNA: TGTGCCAGCAGCTTAGTAGCGGGTTTCCTTAATGAGCAGTTCTTC
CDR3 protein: CASSLVAGFLNEQFF

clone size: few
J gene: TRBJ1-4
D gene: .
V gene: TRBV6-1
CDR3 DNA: TGTGCCAGCAGTGCTGAGCTCGCTAATGAAAAACTGTTTTTT
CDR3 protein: CASSAELANEKLFF

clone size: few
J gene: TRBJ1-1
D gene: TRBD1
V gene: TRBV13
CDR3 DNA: TGTGCCAGCAGCCCATGGGGACAGGGTAACACTGAAGCTTTCTTT
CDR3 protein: CASSPWGQGNTEAFF

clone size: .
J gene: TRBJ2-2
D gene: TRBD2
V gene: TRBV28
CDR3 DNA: TGTGCCAGCAGTTCAAGGACTAGCGGTCCGACCGGGGAGCTGTTTTTT
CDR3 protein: CASSSRTSGPTGELFF

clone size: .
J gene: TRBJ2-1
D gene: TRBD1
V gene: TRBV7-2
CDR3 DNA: TGTGCCAGCAGCTTAGTTGAGGGGGCGATGAATGAGCAGTTCTTC
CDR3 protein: CASSLVEGAMNEQFF

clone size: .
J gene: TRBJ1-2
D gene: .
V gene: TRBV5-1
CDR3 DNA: TGCGCCAGCAGCTTGTCAGGTTCTTTTGGCTACACCTTC
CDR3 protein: CASSLSGSFGYTF

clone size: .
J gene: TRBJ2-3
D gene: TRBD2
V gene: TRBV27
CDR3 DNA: TGTGCCAGCAGTTTGCGACTAGCCGCTTATACGCAGTATTTT
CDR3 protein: CASSLRLAAYTQYF

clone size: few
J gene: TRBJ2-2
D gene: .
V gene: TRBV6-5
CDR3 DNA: TGTGCCAGCAGTTACTCCTTCGAGTCAACCGGGGAGCTGTTTTTT
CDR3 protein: CASSYSFESTGELFF

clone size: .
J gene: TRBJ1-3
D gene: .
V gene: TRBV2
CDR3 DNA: TGTGCCAGCACCCCATGGGGGGGAACAGGAAACACCATATATTTT
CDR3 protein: CASTPWGGTGNTIYF

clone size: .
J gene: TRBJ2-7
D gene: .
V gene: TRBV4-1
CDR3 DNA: TGCGCCAGCAGCCAAGCCTTAGTGGGGGGCTACGAGCAGTACTTC
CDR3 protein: CASSQALVGGYEQYF

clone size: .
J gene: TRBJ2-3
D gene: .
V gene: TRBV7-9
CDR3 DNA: TGTGCCAGCAGCTCCCCCGGCAGGGTAAAAACAGATACGCAGTATTTT
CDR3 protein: CASSSPGRVKTDTQYF

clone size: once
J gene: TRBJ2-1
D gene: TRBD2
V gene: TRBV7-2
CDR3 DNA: TGTGCCAGCAGCTTAGACGGTAGCGGGAGAGGCAATGAGCAGTTCTTC
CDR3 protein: CASSLDGSGRGNEQFF

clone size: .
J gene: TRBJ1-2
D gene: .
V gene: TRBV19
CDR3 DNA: TGTGCCAGTATCCCCGCCGGGGGGGGCGTCTATGGCTACACCTTC
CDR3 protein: CASIPAGGGVYGYTF

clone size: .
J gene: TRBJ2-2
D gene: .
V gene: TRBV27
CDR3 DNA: TGTGCCAGCAGTTTATCCCGCACTAGGCACGGGGAGCTGTTTTTT
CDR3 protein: CASSLSRTRHGELFF

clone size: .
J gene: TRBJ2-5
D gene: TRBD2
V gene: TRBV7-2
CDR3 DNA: TGTGCCAGCAGCTTAGTCTCAGGCCCAGGACTAGGACAGACCCAGTACTTC
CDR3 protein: CASSLVSGPGLGQTQYF

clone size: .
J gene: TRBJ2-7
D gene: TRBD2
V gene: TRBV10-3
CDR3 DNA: TGTGCCATCAGTGAGTCAGGACTAGAATATCCTTACGAGCAGTACTTC
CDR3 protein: CAISESGLEYPYEQYF

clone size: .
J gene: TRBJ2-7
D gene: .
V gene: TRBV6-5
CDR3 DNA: TGTGCCAGCAGGGCGGCCTACGAGCAGTACTTC
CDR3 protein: CASRAAYEQYF

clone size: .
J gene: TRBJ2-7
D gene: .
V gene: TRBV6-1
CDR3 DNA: TGTGCCAGCATGCGGGGTTACGAGCAGTACTTC
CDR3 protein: CASMRGYEQYF

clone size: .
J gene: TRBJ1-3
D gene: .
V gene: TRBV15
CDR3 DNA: TGTGCCACCAGTATCATTCAGGGGAACACCATATATTTT
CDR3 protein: CATSIIQGNTIYF

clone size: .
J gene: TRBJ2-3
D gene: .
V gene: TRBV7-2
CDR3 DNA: TGTGCCAGCAGCTTAGGGGGCAGGGGGGCGGCAGATACGCAGTATTTT
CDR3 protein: CASSLGGRGAADTQYF

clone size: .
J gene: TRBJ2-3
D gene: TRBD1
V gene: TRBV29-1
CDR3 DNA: TGCAGCGTTTCGGCACAGGGGACCTACACAGATACGCAGTATTTT
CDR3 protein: CSVSAQGTYTDTQYF

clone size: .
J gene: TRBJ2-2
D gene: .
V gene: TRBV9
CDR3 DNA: TGTGCCAGCAGCACCCGGGTTGGGAACACCGGGGAGCTGTTTTTT
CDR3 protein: CASSTRVGNTGELFF

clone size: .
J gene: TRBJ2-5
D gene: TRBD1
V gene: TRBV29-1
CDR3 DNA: TGCAGCGTTGGACAGGGAAAGGGAGAGACCCAGTACTTC
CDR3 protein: CSVGQGKGETQYF

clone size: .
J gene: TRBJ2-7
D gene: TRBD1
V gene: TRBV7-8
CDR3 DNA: TGTGCCAGCAGCCTACGACAGGGGTCCCCCTACGAGCAGTACTTC
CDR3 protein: CASSLRQGSPYEQYF

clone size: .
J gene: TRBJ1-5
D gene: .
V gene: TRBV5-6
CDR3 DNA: TGTGCCAGCAGCTTGCAGGATCAGCCCCAGCATTTT
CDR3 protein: CASSLQDQPQHF

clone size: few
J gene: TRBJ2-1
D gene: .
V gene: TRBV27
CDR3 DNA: TGTGCCAGCAGTAACGGACTCCCCGAGGTCAATAGTAGGCAGTTCTTC
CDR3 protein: CASSNGLPEVNSRQFF

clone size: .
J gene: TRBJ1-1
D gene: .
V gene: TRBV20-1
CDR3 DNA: TGCAGTGCCCCTAACACTGAAGCTTTCTTT
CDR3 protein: CSAPNTEAFF

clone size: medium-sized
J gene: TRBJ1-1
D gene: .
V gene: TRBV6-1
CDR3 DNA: TGTGCCAGCAGTGCCGCGGCCAACACTGAAGCTTTCTTT
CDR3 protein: CASSAAANTEAFF

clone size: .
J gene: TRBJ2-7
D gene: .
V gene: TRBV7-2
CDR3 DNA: TGTGCCAGCAGCTTGACAGGCTACGAGCAGTACTTC
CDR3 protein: CASSLTGYEQYF